This TCR beta chain was recorded in a study of CD8 T cells in Susac syndrome. Overall study findings and caveats: Individuals included in the TCR sequencing and HLA analysis were acknowledged by the study to be relatively few in number.

J was trimmed by 8 bases and V by 6 bases; bases with no gene match: 10. Looked up from germline, CDR1 is MNHNS and CDR2 is SASEGT. This CDR3 is built from 14 residues. The RNA, about 0.5 to 1 ug, was put through reverse transcription using random hexamers. A multiplex approach, immunoSEQ multiplex PCR, amplified TCR beta CDR3 across 54 Vbeta and 13 Jbeta. TCRdb re-derived calls from the immunoSEQ multiplex PCR reads in MiXCR, one entry per CDR3 protein. The data show approximately 180,000 distinct CDR3 sequences, 95% seen once. Negative isolation yielded CD4+ and CD8+ T cells, and FACS enriched TEMRA cells. In regard to this clonotype: Its antigen is unidentified.

Sequencing input: CD4+ T cells from PBMCs. The V and J genes are TRBV6-1 and TRBJ2-3, with 8 bases matching TRBD1. The sequence was collected from a human donor with multiple sclerosis. This CDR3 reads CASRQGAFNATQYF. The CDR3 bases are TGTGCCAGCAGGCAGGGGGCATTTAATGCTACGCAGTATTTT.